The rows below give T cell receptor beta chains drawn from one sample of a study of identical twins. From the 5' RACE reads, TCRdb called clonotypes with MiXCR, one entry per CDR3 protein. Seen here are over 600,000 distinct CDR3 sequences, roughly 20% observed once, and the top ten hold 4.3%. These data also featured in a second study, about T cells expressing NK-cell markers.

The source material was PBMCs. Receptors originate from a young woman in good health. Each CDR3 is given with its conserved first and last residue. D genes are given only for firm matches. Expanded clones are given a class, and other clones once, few, many or no size at all.

v_call,j_call,clone_size,d_call,cdr3_nt,cdr3_aa
TRBV20-1,TRBJ2-2,.,.,TGCAGTGCTAGAACCAATTCCGCCGGGGAGCTGTTTTTT,CSARTNSAGELFF
TRBV20-1,TRBJ2-2,.,.,TGCAGTGCTAGAGATATATCGAGGTGGGATCGGGACACCGGGGAGCTGTTTTTT,CSARDISRWDRDTGELFF
TRBV20-1,TRBJ2-7,many,TRBD1,TGCAGTGCTAGATCGATGACAGGGCGAGTAAACGAGCAGTACTTC,CSARSMTGRVNEQYF
TRBV20-1,TRBJ2-7,few,TRBD2,TGCAGTGCAATAGCGGGAGGGCCCTTGGAGGAGCAGTACTTC,CSAIAGGPLEEQYF
TRBV12-3/TRBV12-4,TRBJ2-5,many,.,TGTGCCAGCAGTTTTTTGCTCCAAGAGACCCAGTACTTC,CASSFLLQETQYF
TRBV12-3/TRBV12-4,TRBJ2-1,.,.,TGTGCCAGCAGTGTCATGGTCCATGAGCAGTTCTTC,CASSVMVHEQFF
TRBV29-1,TRBJ2-1,.,TRBD1,TGCAGCGTTGGCCCTACAGGGGGCGATTACAATGAGCAGTTCTTC,CSVGPTGGDYNEQFF
TRBV20-1,TRBJ2-1,.,.,TGCAGTGCTAGAGATCAGGGCGATGAGCAGTTCTTC,CSARDQGDEQFF
TRBV6-2/TRBV6-3,TRBJ2-7,.,.,TGTGCCAGCGGACCCTTCTCCTACGAGCAGTACTTC,CASGPFSYEQYF
TRBV16,TRBJ1-1,few,TRBD1,TGTGCCAGCAGCTTACGGACAGGGAGCCCTGAAGCTTTCTTT,CASSLRTGSPEAFF
TRBV6-5,TRBJ2-7,few,TRBD2,TGTGCCAGCAGTTACTGGGAGGGGCGGCACGAGCAGTACTTC,CASSYWEGRHEQYF
TRBV7-2,TRBJ2-2,few,.,TGTGCCACAACATACTTAGTTGGCACCGGGGAGCTGTTTTTT,CATTYLVGTGELFF
TRBV4-3,TRBJ2-7,.,.,TGCGCCAGCAGCCAAGATTCGACTAGTATTTACGAGCAGTACTTC,CASSQDSTSIYEQYF
TRBV9,TRBJ2-7,.,.,TGTGCCAGCAGCGTAGCTGGGACGGAAGTTCCCTACGAGCAGTACTTC,CASSVAGTEVPYEQYF
TRBV11-3,TRBJ2-2,.,.,TGTGCCAGCAGTCGTGACCAGGACCGGGAGCTGTTTTTT,CASSRDQDRELFF
TRBV2,TRBJ2-2,many,TRBD2,TGTGCCAGCATTCAAAGCGGGGGCCGGACCGGGGAGCTGTTTTTT,CASIQSGGRTGELFF
TRBV20-1,TRBJ2-5,few,TRBD2,TGCAGTGCGTCCGGGACTAGCGGTTTTCAAGAGACCCAGTACTTC,CSASGTSGFQETQYF
TRBV7-3,TRBJ2-5,many,.,TGTGCCAGCAGCCCACGGACTGGAGAGACCCAGTACTTC,CASSPRTGETQYF
TRBV29-1,TRBJ2-7,few,.,TGCAGCGTTGAAGATGGCGAGCAGTACTTC,CSVEDGEQYF
TRBV12-3/TRBV12-4,TRBJ2-1,.,TRBD2,TGTGCCAGCACCTCAGCTAGCGGGAGGAATGAGCAGTTCTTC,CASTSASGRNEQFF
TRBV3-1,TRBJ1-1,.,TRBD1,TGTGCCAGCAGAACCGGGACAGGGGAAGCTTTCTTT,CASRTGTGEAFF
TRBV7-8,TRBJ2-7,.,TRBD1,TGTGCCAGCAGCCCTGCGCCGGGACAGGGGGCATACGAGCAGTACTTC,CASSPAPGQGAYEQYF
TRBV6-5,TRBJ2-7,.,.,TGTGCCAGCAGTTACGCCCGGACTCTTAGCTCCTACGAGCAGTACTTC,CASSYARTLSSYEQYF
TRBV20-1,TRBJ2-1,.,TRBD2,TGCAGTGCTAGGTCTTGGCGGGAGTTTACTGAGCAGTTCTTC,CSARSWREFTEQFF
TRBV29-1,TRBJ2-1,many,TRBD1,TGCAGCGCCACGGGACAGGGGTATGAGCAGTTCTTC,CSATGQGYEQFF
TRBV29-1,TRBJ2-7,many,.,TGCAGCGTTGAGGGCGGCTCCCCTTCCTACGAGCAGTACTTC,CSVEGGSPSYEQYF
TRBV3-1,TRBJ2-7,.,TRBD2,TGTGCCAGCAGCCAAGGGGGGACTAGTCAGTACTTC,CASSQGGTSQYF
TRBV7-2,TRBJ1-2,.,TRBD1,TGTGCCAGCAGCTGGGACAGGGGAGCTAACTATGGCTACACCTTC,CASSWDRGANYGYTF
TRBV20-1,TRBJ2-1,.,TRBD2,TGCAGTGCTAGTTTGGGCGGGGGGTTCGATGAGCAGTTCTTC,CSASLGGGFDEQFF
TRBV3-1,TRBJ1-4,.,.,TGTGCCAGCGGACGCCGGGGTTTCGACGGAAAACTGTTTTTT,CASGRRGFDGKLFF
TRBV5-1,TRBJ1-1,few,.,TGCGCCAGCAGCTTCCAAACAGGGAACACTGAAGCTTTCTTT,CASSFQTGNTEAFF
TRBV28,TRBJ1-6,.,.,TGTGCCAGCAGTTCCCCTGGGTATAATTCACCCCTCCACTTT,CASSSPGYNSPLHF
TRBV30,TRBJ2-7,.,TRBD2,TGTGCCTGGAAGGTAGCGGGAAGGGAGCAGTACTTC,CAWKVAGREQYF